This T cell receptor (beta chain) came from a study of blood T cell repertoires in COVID-19. Repertoires were generated with immunoSEQ multiplex PCR, while TCRdb's copy carries only in-frame clones and drops some. Of under 250,000 clones listed, 65% to 85% are singletons. Trimming stripped 4 bases from V and 5 bases from J, with 17 bases between. Germline V CDR1 and CDR2: MNHEY, SMNVEV (reference sequence). The CDR3 is made up of 15 amino acids. This chain uses TRBV27 with TRBJ1-1; tentative D call: TRBD1 (5 bases). Input material: peripheral blood. The sequence was collected from a man between 50 and 59 years old with active or convalescent COVID-19. The chain's CDR3 is CASSSGGAGSTEAFF. CDR3 DNA sequence: TGTGCCAGCAGTTCAGGAGGGGCGGGGAGTACTGAAGCTTTCTTT.